This TCR beta chain was sequenced in a study of control samples from healthy donors and cancer patients (dated by TCRdb to the early 2020s). As regards this clone: There is no known antigen for this receptor. Per-base qualities were not stored, and no clone one base away is much larger.

Libraries were constructed by the immunoSEQ multiplex PCR assay. In its TCRdb copy, this immuneACCESS table keeps in-frame sequences only and misses some clones. Where compared with another copy, unresolved V genes explain less than half of these, and the others have no known cause. The sample includes approximately 87,000 clones, with 85% to 90% observed a single time. Roughly 1.3% of the sample belongs to the ten largest clones. Spanning cysteine to phenylalanine, the CDR3 consists of 15 amino acids. Of the read, only the CDR3 DNA is kept; its 45 bases are in frame from base 1. The germline V gene specifies SGHDT as CDR1 and YYEEEE as CDR2. The V end loses 5 bases and the J end loses 3 bases, and a stretch of 17 bases separates them.

Specimen: blood. The TCR comes from a woman aged 45-60 years in good health. The V and J genes are TRBV5-6 and TRBJ1-1; the D gene is possibly TRBD1, with 6 bases matching. The DNA is TGTGCCAGCAGTTCCTACATAGAGGGGGACACTGAAGCTTTCTTT. The encoded protein is CASSSYIEGDTEAFF. The variable domain in full, with residues beyond the CDR3 obtained from the reference TRBV5-6 and TRBJ1-1 genes, is DAGVTQSPTHLIKTRGQQVTLRCSPKSGHDTVSWYQQALGQGPQFIFQYYEEEERQRGNFPDRFSGHQFPNYSSELNVNALLLGDSALYLCASSSYIEGDTEAFFGQGTRLTVV.